Listed below are T cell receptor beta chains from one sample, sequenced in a study of control samples from healthy donors and cancer patients. Libraries were prepared by immunoSEQ multiplex PCR; TCRdb keeps only in-frame clonotypes and omits some of them. The data contain about 160,000 clones, about 94% of them seen just once; the ten biggest clones take up 12% to 15%. The sequenced sample consisted of PBMCs. The receptor source for this set is a man aged 55 to 70 with colorectal cancer. Each CDR3 is given with its conserved first and last residue. Each record gives: V gene, clone size, D gene, J gene, CDR3 protein, CDR3 DNA. A D gene is named only where the DNA matches it firmly. Some rows have no size entry. The others give once, few or many, or a class for an expanded clone.

TRBV25-1,.,.,TRBJ1-4,CASRRDVNEKLFF,TGTGCCAGCAGGAGGGACGTTAATGAAAAACTGTTTTTT
TRBV20-1,.,.,TRBJ2-7,CSAIEVYEQYF,TGCAGTGCTATTGAGGTGTACGAGCAGTACTTC
TRBV19,.,TRBD1,TRBJ2-1,CASSVNRGNEQFF,TGTGCCAGTAGTGTCAACAGGGGGAATGAGCAGTTCTTC
TRBV20-1,once,.,TRBJ2-1,CSASGPGTPHNEQFF,TGCAGTGCTAGTGGCCCCGGGACACCTCACAATGAGCAGTTCTTC
TRBV9,.,TRBD1,TRBJ1-1,CASSFDRGLWTEAFF,TGTGCCAGCAGCTTCGACAGGGGGCTCTGGACTGAAGCTTTCTTT
TRBV18,.,.,TRBJ2-5,CASSLTGQQETQYF,TGTGCCAGCTCACTAACGGGGCAGCAAGAGACCCAGTACTTC
TRBV5-6,.,.,TRBJ2-7,CASSLQGVGPGNEQYF,TGTGCCAGCAGCTTGCAAGGGGTTGGACCCGGGAACGAGCAGTACTTC
TRBV5-1,.,TRBD2,TRBJ2-1,CASSLAGPFNEQFF,TGCGCCAGCAGCTTAGCGGGGCCGTTCAATGAGCAGTTCTTC
TRBV7-8,.,TRBD1,TRBJ1-1,CASSFQGETEAFF,TGTGCCAGCAGCTTCCAGGGGGAAACTGAAGCTTTCTTT
TRBV19,many,.,TRBJ1-3,CASSQAYSGNTIYF,TGTGCCAGTAGCCAAGCTTACTCGGGAAACACCATATATTTT
TRBV19,.,.,TRBJ1-6,CASSPTLSPNSPLHF,TGTGCCAGTAGCCCGACCCTTAGCCCCAATTCACCCCTCCACTTT
TRBV2,.,TRBD1,TRBJ1-5,CASSDFGTGNLNQPQHF,TGTGCCAGCAGTGATTTCGGGACAGGTAATCTCAATCAGCCCCAGCATTTT
TRBV19,.,.,TRBJ1-2,CASSIPAGGYGYTF,TGTGCCAGTAGTATCCCGGCCGGGGGATATGGCTACACCTTC
TRBV12-3/TRBV12-4,once,TRBD1,TRBJ1-5,CASSPQGDQPQHF,TGTGCCAGCAGTCCTCAGGGGGATCAGCCCCAGCATTTT
TRBV5-1,.,TRBD1,TRBJ2-7,CASSRLPGQSAYEQYF,TGCGCCAGCAGCCGGTTGCCGGGACAGTCCGCCTACGAGCAGTACTTC
TRBV5-1,.,.,TRBJ1-5,CASSLGQPNQPQHF,TGCGCCAGCAGCTTGGGCCAGCCCAATCAGCCCCAGCATTTT
TRBV6-5,.,.,TRBJ2-7,CASSPGTVNHYEQYF,TGTGCCAGCAGCCCCGGGACGGTCAACCACTACGAGCAGTACTTC
TRBV14,.,.,TRBJ1-2,CASSQPGSGSNYGYTF,TGTGCCAGCAGCCAGCCTGGGTCGGGGTCCAACTATGGCTACACCTTC
TRBV10-2,.,.,TRBJ1-5,CASSDYRDQPQHF,TGCGCCAGCAGTGATTACAGGGATCAGCCCCAGCATTTT
TRBV29-1,.,TRBD1,TRBJ1-4,CSVSGTGDEKLFF,TGCAGCGTTTCAGGGACAGGGGATGAAAAACTGTTTTTT
TRBV30,.,TRBD1,TRBJ1-2,CAWKSRTGYNYGYTF,TGTGCCTGGAAATCCCGGACAGGGTATAACTATGGCTACACCTTC
TRBV3-1/TRBV3-2,.,.,TRBJ1-1,CASSQARTVNTEAFF,TGTGCCAGCAGCCAAGCAAGGACGGTGAACACTGAAGCTTTCTTT
TRBV5-1,.,.,TRBJ2-5,CASSLTPTDQETQYF,TGCGCCAGCAGCTTAACCCCGACGGACCAAGAGACCCAGTACTTC
TRBV6-5,.,.,TRBJ2-7,CASALGYEQYF,TGTGCCAGCGCCCTTGGCTACGAGCAGTACTTC
TRBV7-9,once,.,TRBJ1-2,CASSEGGAGTF,TGTGCCAGCAGCGAGGGTGGGGCTGGCACCTTC
TRBV10-2,.,.,TRBJ2-6,CASSDGRSGANVLTF,TGCGCCAGCAGTGATGGCAGGTCTGGGGCCAACGTCCTGACTTTC
TRBV29-1,.,TRBD1,TRBJ2-1,CSVGRQGTYNEQFF,TGCAGCGTTGGAAGACAGGGGACCTACAATGAGCAGTTCTTC
TRBV3-1/TRBV3-2,.,.,TRBJ2-7,CASSPLGTFSYEQYF,TGTGCCAGCAGCCCCCTCGGGACCTTCTCCTACGAGCAGTACTTC
TRBV6-5,.,.,TRBJ1-3,CASNKRGAGNTIYF,TGTGCCAGCAACAAGAGGGGGGCAGGAAACACCATATATTTT
TRBV7-9,.,TRBD2,TRBJ2-2,CASSLLGGVRTGELFF,TGTGCCAGCAGCTTACTGGGAGGGGTCCGGACCGGGGAGCTGTTTTTT
TRBV4-3,.,.,TRBJ2-2,CASSRGSGGGTGELFF,TGCGCCAGCAGCCGGGGGAGCGGAGGAGGAACCGGGGAGCTGTTTTTT
TRBV7-8,.,TRBD1,TRBJ2-5,CASSPGGGETQYF,TGTGCCAGCAGCCCAGGGGGCGGAGAGACCCAGTACTTC
TRBV5-4,once,.,TRBJ2-3,CASSLPGRPQYF,TGTGCCAGCAGCTTGCCGGGACGGCCGCAGTATTTT
TRBV30,.,.,TRBJ2-1,CAWSGDEQFF,TGTGCCTGGAGTGGAGACGAGCAGTTCTTC
TRBV24-1,.,.,TRBJ1-1,CATSDRGGLAFF,TGTGCCACCAGTGATCGAGGGGGGTTAGCTTTCTTT
TRBV2,.,TRBD2,TRBJ2-5,CASRPGLAGGETQYF,TGTGCCAGCAGGCCGGGACTAGCGGGGGGGGAGACCCAGTACTTC
TRBV3-1/TRBV3-2,.,TRBD2,TRBJ2-1,CASSQPGTSVYNEQFF,TGTGCCAGCAGCCAGCCCGGGACTAGCGTGTACAATGAGCAGTTCTTC
TRBV4-2,.,TRBD2,TRBJ2-1,CASSQDKGLAGATSYNEQFF,TGTGCCAGCAGCCAAGATAAGGGACTAGCGGGGGCCACCTCCTACAATGAGCAGTTCTTC
TRBV28,.,.,TRBJ1-4,CASSRLDSKLFF,TGTGCCAGCAGTCGCCTCGACAGTAAACTGTTTTTT
TRBV27,.,TRBD1,TRBJ1-2,CASSPRTGVNYGYTF,TGTGCCAGCAGTCCCAGGACAGGGGTCAACTATGGCTACACCTTC
TRBV11-1,.,.,TRBJ2-1,CASSLSLRGMGNEQFF,TGTGCCAGCAGCTTATCACTCCGGGGAATGGGCAATGAGCAGTTCTTC
TRBV4-3,.,.,TRBJ2-3,CASSRAVSPDTQYF,TGCGCCAGCAGCCGGGCCGTTAGTCCAGATACGCAGTATTTT
TRBV7-8,.,TRBD2,TRBJ2-3,CASIGRGGRTDTQYF,TGTGCCAGCATCGGGAGGGGGGGCCGCACAGATACGCAGTATTTT
TRBV7-9,.,.,TRBJ2-5,CASSTDPLVETQYF,TGTGCCAGCAGCACCGACCCCTTGGTGGAGACCCAGTACTTC
TRBV5-1,.,.,TRBJ1-1,CASSFSGETEAFF,TGCGCCAGCAGCTTCTCCGGGGAGACTGAAGCTTTCTTT
TRBV11-3,.,TRBD2,TRBJ2-5,CASSLEGAWRGGLIQETQYF,TGTGCCAGCAGCTTAGAGGGTGCCTGGCGGGGGGGCCTAATCCAAGAGACCCAGTACTTC
TRBV11-2,.,TRBD2,TRBJ2-3,CASSLMGLAGADTQYF,TGTGCCAGCAGCTTAATGGGACTAGCGGGAGCAGATACGCAGTATTTT
TRBV7-9,.,TRBD1,TRBJ2-1,CASSYGTGILGEQFF,TGTGCCAGCAGCTATGGGACAGGGATTCTCGGGGAGCAGTTCTTC
TRBV6-2/TRBV6-3,.,TRBD1,TRBJ1-5,CASSDLTGGRPQHF,TGTGCCAGCAGTGATCTGACAGGGGGCAGACCCCAGCATTTT
TRBV30,once,.,TRBJ1-2,CAWSVGRDGYTF,TGTGCCTGGAGTGTGGGGAGGGATGGCTACACCTTC
TRBV6-5,.,TRBD1,TRBJ1-4,CASAQGQGAGKLFF,TGTGCCAGCGCCCAGGGACAGGGGGCTGGAAAACTGTTTTTT
TRBV7-8,.,TRBD1,TRBJ2-7,CASSKGQGPYEQYF,TGTGCCAGCAGCAAGGGACAGGGGCCCTACGAGCAGTACTTC
TRBV11-3,.,TRBD1,TRBJ2-5,CASSRDRRETQYF,TGTGCCAGCAGCCGGGACAGGCGGGAGACCCAGTACTTC
TRBV5-8,.,.,TRBJ1-5,CASSPDGRGNQPQHF,TGTGCCAGCAGCCCGGACGGGAGGGGCAATCAGCCCCAGCATTTT